One sample yielded the 19 T cell receptor beta chains listed below, sequenced in a study of molecular identifiers for immune sequencing clone quantification (dated by TCRdb to the late 2010s). Libraries were made using PCR. Reads for this sample came from a NextSeq 500. Using fastp at Q25 and MiXCR, TCRdb reprocessed the public reads and kept productive beta chains. Rows are unified per CDR3 protein, each entry keeping the most common DNA and genes. This sample lists around 460,000 distinct CDR3 sequences; about 26% were detected once. The top ten clonotypes cover approximately 0.76% of the sample. Sequenced sample: naive CD8+ T cells from blood, with Jurkat cell RNA spiked in. The sample's cell subset or site label, decoded: FACS-sorted CD8+CD4-CCR7+CD45RA+ naive T cells. The receptors were sampled from a human donor in good health. Some libraries in this study had Jurkat cell RNA spiked in.

This clonotype was recorded a few times. This chain links TRBV10-3 with TRBJ2-7; D uncertain. The CDR3 length is 13 residues. Trimming stripped 6 bases from V and 3 bases from J, with 12 bases between. Germline V gene lookup returns CDR1 ENHRY and CDR2 SYGVKD. The CDR3 sequence: CAISESLSYEQYF. The CDR3 DNA reads as TGTGCCATCAGCGAATCCCTCAGCTACGAGCAGTACTTC.

This clonotype occurred many times. The rearrangement uses TRBV29-1 and TRBJ1-2; D is ambiguous. Germline V gene lookup returns CDR1 SQVTM and CDR2 ANQGSEA. The CDR3 length is 12 residues. The CDR3 reads CNTLDFLGGYTF. DNA of the CDR3: TGCAACACGCTAGATTTTCTTGGCGGCTACACCTTC.

Comment on this clonotype: A read error may explain this, as a much larger clone is one base away. V gene TRBV9 combines with J gene TRBJ2-3; a weak D match, TRBD2 (5 bases). Per germline, CDR1 SGDLS and CDR2 YYNGEE. The CDR3 covers 16 residues. CDR3 coding DNA: TGTGCCAGCGGCGTAGTAGGGAGCTATAGCACAGATACGCAGTATTTT. As protein: CASGVVGSYSTDTQYF.

The sample holds a few counts of this clonotype. This CDR3 is CASRTGLSITDTQYF. The CDR3 DNA sequence: TGTGCCAGCAGAACGGGACTATCTATCACAGATACGCAGTATTTT. This chain uses TRBV6-2 or TRBV6-3 with TRBJ2-3; TRBD2 aligns across 7 bases. CDR1 and CDR2 from the germline V gene are MNHEY and SVGEGT. The junction had 8 bases not matched to a gene; V was cut back by 6 bases and J by 2 bases. This CDR3 is 15 amino acids long.

The table lists this clonotype with many counts. The J gene is TRBJ2-3, the V gene TRBV6-2 or TRBV6-3, with 7 bases identical to TRBD2. Losses at the gene ends were 2 bases for V and 0 bases for J; bases not matched to a gene: 14. Germline lookup yields CDR1 MNHEY and CDR2 SVGEGT. The CDR3 is 19 amino acids. The CDR3 nucleotides are TGTGCCAGCAGTTACCCGCCGGCGGGGGATTACCCTAGCACAGATACGCAGTATTTT. Translated, it gives CASSYPPAGDYPSTDTQYF.

Regarding this clonotype: A junction end diverges from the germline sequence, so it may reflect a read error. The chain is built from TRBV27 and TRBJ1-5; no firm D call. CDR1 is MNHEY and CDR2 is SMNVEV in the germline V gene (reference sequence). The CDR3 has 15 residues. CDR3 nucleotides: TGTGCCAGCAGTCTGGCGCCCGATAGCAATCAGCCCCGGCATTTT. It specifies CASSLAPDSNQPRHF.

In its sample, this clonotype was seen many times. The chain links TRBV4-1 to TRBJ1-4, with no clear D. Germline CDR1 reads MGHRA; CDR2 reads YSYEKL. Deletions cut 1 base from V and 3 bases from J, with 6 bases between. The length of the CDR3 is 14 residues. The CDR3 protein is CASSQAGSNEKLFF. CDR3 DNA: TGCGCCAGCAGCCAAGCAGGATCTAATGAAAAACTGTTTTTT.

Remarks on this clonotype: A read error may explain this, as a much larger clone is one base away. This sequence joins TRBV14 and TRBJ2-3; 7 positions match TRBD2. J was trimmed by 0 bases and V by 0 bases; bases with no gene match: 9. Germline CDR1 and CDR2: SGHDN and FVKESK. The CDR3 spans 18 residues. CDR3 in amino acids: CASSQDFVREQSTDTQYF. In DNA form, the CDR3 reads TGTGCCAGCAGCCAAGATTTTGTGCGGGAGCAGAGCACAGATACGCAGTATTTT.

V usage is TRBV11-2 and J usage is TRBJ1-1; unclear D gene. V lost 1 base, J lost 0 bases, and 12 bases lay in between. The germline gives CDR1 SGHAT, CDR2 FQNNGV. The CDR3 totals 16 residues. CDR3 sequence: CASSLGEWRMNTEAFF. CDR3 DNA sequence: TGTGCCAGCAGCTTAGGGGAATGGAGGATGAACACTGAAGCTTTCTTT.

This clonotype was seen many times. J is TRBJ2-2 and V is TRBV19, with 10 positions matching TRBD1. This CDR3 has 15 amino acids. With 5 bases clipped from V and 6 bases from J, the junction kept 6 bases outside the gene matches. Germline CDR1 LNHDA, CDR2 SQIVND (reference sequence). Here the CDR3 DNA reads TGTGCCAGTAGTCCGGGGACAGGGGTTGCCGGGGAGCTGTTTTTT. Protein: CASSPGTGVAGELFF. The complete variable domain, with remaining parts taken from reference TRBV19 and TRBJ2-2, reads DGGITQSPKYLFRKEGQNVTLSCEQNLNHDAMYWYRQDPGQGLRLIYYSQIVNDFQKGDIAEGYSVSREKKESFPLTVTSAQKNPTAFYLCASSPGTGVAGELFFGEGSRLTVL.

This clonotype was seen repeatedly, ten times or more. The genes are TRBV5-6 and TRBJ2-7; D perhaps matches TRBD2 (5 bases). In germline, CDR1 is SGHDT, CDR2 YYEEEE. The CDR3 length is 13 residues. Between the trimmed V and J ends, which lost 5 bases and 2 bases, there was a span of 11 bases. In DNA form, the CDR3 reads TGTGCCAGCAGTCCGGACGGGGCCTACGAGCAGTACTTC. Protein product: CASSPDGAYEQYF.

A remark on this clonotype: Mismatch with germline at one junction end may stem from a read error. The gene calls are TRBV29-1 and TRBJ2-7; perhaps TRBD2 as D (5 bases). Germline V lookup: CDR1 SQVTM, CDR2 ANQGSEA. This CDR3 spans 12 amino acids. This chain's CDR3 is CSVAGSSCEQYF. The CDR3, as DNA: TGCAGCGTTGCGGGGAGCTCCTGCGAGCAGTACTTC.

The chain is built from TRBV19 and TRBJ2-5; D is perhaps TRBD2 (6 bases). The CDR3 covers 12 residues. Trimming took off 5 bases at V and 5 bases at J, with 9 bases between the two ends. Per germline, CDR1 LNHDA and CDR2 SQIVND (reference sequence). The CDR3 nucleotides are TGTGCCAGTAGTGGGACTCCGGAGACCCAGTACTTC. It translates to CASSGTPETQYF.

This chain links TRBV30 with TRBJ2-7, with unresolved D. Trimming left V 2 bases short and J 1 base short, with 6 bases between. The CDR3 runs to 12 residues. From germline, CDR1 is GTSNPN and CDR2 SVGIG (reference sequence). CDR3 in amino acids: CAWSSASYEQYF. CDR3 in DNA: TGTGCCTGGAGTTCGGCTTCCTACGAGCAGTACTTC.

This clonotype was detected many times. This chain joins TRBV20-1 and TRBJ2-5, with TRBD1 matching 9 bases. The germline V gene encodes CDR1 DFQATT and CDR2 SNEGSKA (reference sequence). CDR3 length: 15 amino acids. V was clipped by 3 bases and J by 5 bases; unmatched bases: 10. CDR3 region: CSARRQGEVLETQYF. CDR3 in DNA: TGCAGTGCTAGGAGACAGGGGGAGGTTTTGGAGACCCAGTACTTC.

The chain couples TRBV9 to TRBJ2-4, with D hard to call. The ends were cut back, 4 bases at V and 2 bases at J, with 19 bases in the middle. CDR3 size: 17 residues. Germline V CDR1 and CDR2: SGDLS, YYNGEE. The CDR3 protein is CASSSSDTFVSKNIQYF. The CDR3 nucleotides read TGTGCCAGCAGCTCGAGTGATACATTCGTGTCCAAAAACATTCAGTACTTC.

This clonotype was picked up many times. The chain couples TRBV20-1 to TRBJ1-5; 7 bases fit TRBD1. The CDR3 is 15 amino acids. Per germline, CDR1 DFQATT and CDR2 SNEGSKA (reference sequence). V lost 3 bases, J lost 4 bases, and 9 bases stayed unmatched. The CDR3 reads CSARVLAGGNQPQHF. The DNA of the CDR3 is TGCAGTGCTAGGGTCCTGGCAGGGGGAAATCAGCCCCAGCATTTT.

This clonotype was detected many times. The chain is built from TRBV5-8 and TRBJ2-5; D may be TRBD1 or TRBD2 (5 bases each). Trimming pared 6 bases from V and 2 bases from J, leaving 14 bases between. From germline, CDR1 is SGHTS and CDR2 YDEGEE. The CDR3 has 14 amino acids. The CDR3 DNA is TGTGCCAGCACCCACGGGGCCGCTCAAGAGACCCAGTACTTC. Translated: CASTHGAAQETQYF. The whole variable domain, filled in from reference TRBV5-8 and TRBJ2-5, reads EAGVTQSPTHLIKTRGQQATLRCSPISGHTSVYWYQQALGLGLQFLLWYDEGEERNRGNFPPRFSGRQFPNYSSELNVNALELEDSALYLCASTHGAAQETQYFGPGTRLLVL.

Points on this clonotype: Possible read error: a much larger clone is one base away. The chain combines TRBV20-1 with TRBJ2-3; TRBD2 agrees at 9 bases. This CDR3 has 15 residues. Germline loops: CDR1 DFQATT, CDR2 SNEGSKA (reference sequence). CDR3 in amino acids: CSARDLAGNTDTRYF. The CDR3 region has the DNA TGCAGTGCTAGAGATCTAGCGGGAAACACAGATACGCGGTATTTT.